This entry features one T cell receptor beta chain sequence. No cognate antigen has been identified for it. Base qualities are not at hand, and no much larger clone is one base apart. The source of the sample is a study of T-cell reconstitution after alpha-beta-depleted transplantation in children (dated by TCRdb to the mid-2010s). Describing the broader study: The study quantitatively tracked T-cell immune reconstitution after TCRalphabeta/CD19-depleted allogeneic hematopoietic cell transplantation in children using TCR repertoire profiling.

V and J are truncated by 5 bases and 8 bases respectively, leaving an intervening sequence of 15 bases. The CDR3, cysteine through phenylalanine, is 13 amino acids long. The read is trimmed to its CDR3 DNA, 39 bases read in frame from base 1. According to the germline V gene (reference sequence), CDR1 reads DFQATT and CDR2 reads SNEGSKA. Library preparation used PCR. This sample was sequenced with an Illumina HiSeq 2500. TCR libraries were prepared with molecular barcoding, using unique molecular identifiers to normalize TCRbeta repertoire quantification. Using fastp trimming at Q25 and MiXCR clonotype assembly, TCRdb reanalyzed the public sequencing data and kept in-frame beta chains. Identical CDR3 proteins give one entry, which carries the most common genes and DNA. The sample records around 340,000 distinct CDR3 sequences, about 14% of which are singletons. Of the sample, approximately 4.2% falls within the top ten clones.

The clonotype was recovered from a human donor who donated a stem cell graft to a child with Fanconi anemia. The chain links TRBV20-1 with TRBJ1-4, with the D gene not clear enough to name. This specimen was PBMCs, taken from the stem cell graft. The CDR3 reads CSARSVPGEKLFF. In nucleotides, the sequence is TGCAGTGCTCGGTCCGTCCCGGGGGAAAAACTGTTTTTT.